This T cell receptor (beta chain) was sequenced during a study of metastatic and nonmetastatic thyroid tumors. All patients were untreated before thyroid surgery. Using MiXCR, TCRdb re-called clones from the PCR reads. The sample includes 45,000 to 50,000 clones, approximately 24% seen only once; the top ten take about 3.5%. This clone has a count of ten or more. Germline-derived CDR1 and CDR2 are SGHAT and FQDESV (reference sequence). CDR3 length: 15 residues. V lost 0 bases and J 2 bases, leaving 9 bases between the germline ends. The sequenced material came from blood. The chain has TRBV11-1 and TRBJ2-3; D is perhaps TRBD2 (5 bases). The source is a male donor with papillary thyroid cancer or a benign thyroid nodule (not recorded which). Some clones in this sample may be carry-over from other donors' samples. CDR3 protein: CASSLAGRDTDTQYF. The CDR3 region has the DNA TGTGCCAGCAGCTTAGCGGGGAGAGACACAGATACGCAGTATTTT. The variable domain in full, with the rest retrieved from reference TRBV11-1 and TRBJ2-3, is EAEVAQSPRYKITEKSQAVAFWCDPISGHATLYWYRQILGQGPELLVQFQDESVVDDSQLPKDRFSAERLKGVDSTLKIQPAELGDSAMYLCASSLAGRDTDTQYFGPGTRLTVL.